This T cell receptor beta chain is from a study of a mutant IDH1 vaccine in newly diagnosed glioma. The wider study: Previous care, which was radiotherapy, temozolomide, or both, most often involved both.

Time point given: baseline, week 1 (first vaccination visit). Treatment reported: pre-vaccination baseline after standard-of-care therapy. Whole-study findings and limits: Patients showed vaccine-induced immune responses at a rate of approximately 93%. Pseudoprogression appeared independent of alterations in top peripheral clonotypes.

The protocol was immunoSEQ multiplex PCR, while the TCRdb copy is restricted to in-frame clones and leaves out a portion. The sample contains around 30,000 clones, 80% of which appear only once. The CDR3 contains 18 residues. The J segment lost 0 bases and the V segment lost 6 bases, leaving 9 bases of the junction unmatched. CDR1 and CDR2 from the germline V gene are SEHNR and FQNEAQ (reference sequence). Note on this clone: Its target is not known.

The receptor comes from a man over 45 with glioma. Some clones in this sample may be carry-over from other donors' samples. The chain carries TRBV7-9 and TRBJ2-6; the match to TRBD1 covers 9 bases. The source was peripheral blood mononuclear cells (PBMCs), collected from a glioma patient treated with radiotherapy, temozolomide or both. CDR3 loop: CASRHRTGETSGANVLTF. The CDR3 coding sequence is TGTGCCAGCAGACATCGGACAGGGGAAACCTCTGGGGCCAACGTCCTGACTTTC.